This TCR beta chain originates from a study of T cells in Graves' hyperthyroidism and ophthalmopathy. Overall study results and limits: Separation of ophthalmopathy from stable hyperthyroidism was achieved by a 13 V-J model.

This clonotype was detected many times. Its specificity is unknown. If no ophthalmopathy progression occurred within 18 months, Graves' hyperthyroidism was stable. Lactation, pregnancy, other autoimmune disease or uncontrolled infection led to exclusion of patients. The germline CDR1 and CDR2 sequences are SGHTA and FQGNSA. The CDR3 covers 14 residues. Trimming cost V 4 bases and J 4 bases, with 13 bases left between them. Researchers amplified the TCR beta CDR3 regions from RNA transcripts. The HTBI primer set served for first-round RT-PCR of the TCR CDR3. TCRdb fed the multiplex PCR reads into MiXCR, producing one record per CDR3 protein. In the table there are about 400,000 distinct CDR3 sequences, approximately 14% of which are singletons.

This TCR was sampled from a woman between 18 and 29 years old with Graves' hyperthyroidism. The sequencing sample was made of blood. The J gene is TRBJ1-2, the V gene TRBV7-2, with D perhaps TRBD1 (6 bases). The CDR3 spells CASSSNRDPYGYTF. CDR3 DNA sequence: TGTGCCAGCAGCTCAAACAGGGACCCCTATGGCTACACCTTC.